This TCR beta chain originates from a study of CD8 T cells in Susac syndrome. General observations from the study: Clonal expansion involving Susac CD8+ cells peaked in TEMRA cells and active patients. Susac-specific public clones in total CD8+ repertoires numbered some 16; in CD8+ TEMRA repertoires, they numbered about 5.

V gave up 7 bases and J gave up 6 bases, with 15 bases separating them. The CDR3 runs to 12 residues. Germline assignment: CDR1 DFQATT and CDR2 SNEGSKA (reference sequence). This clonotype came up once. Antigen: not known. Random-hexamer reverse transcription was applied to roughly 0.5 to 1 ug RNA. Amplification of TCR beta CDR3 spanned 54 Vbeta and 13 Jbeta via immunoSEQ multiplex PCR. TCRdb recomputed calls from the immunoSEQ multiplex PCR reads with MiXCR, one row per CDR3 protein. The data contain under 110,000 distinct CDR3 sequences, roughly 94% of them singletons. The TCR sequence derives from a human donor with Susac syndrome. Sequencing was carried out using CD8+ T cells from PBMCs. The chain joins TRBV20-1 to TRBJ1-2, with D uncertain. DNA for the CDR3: TGCAGTGAGAAAGGAGCCCCCCATGGCTACACCTTC. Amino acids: CSEKGAPHGYTF.